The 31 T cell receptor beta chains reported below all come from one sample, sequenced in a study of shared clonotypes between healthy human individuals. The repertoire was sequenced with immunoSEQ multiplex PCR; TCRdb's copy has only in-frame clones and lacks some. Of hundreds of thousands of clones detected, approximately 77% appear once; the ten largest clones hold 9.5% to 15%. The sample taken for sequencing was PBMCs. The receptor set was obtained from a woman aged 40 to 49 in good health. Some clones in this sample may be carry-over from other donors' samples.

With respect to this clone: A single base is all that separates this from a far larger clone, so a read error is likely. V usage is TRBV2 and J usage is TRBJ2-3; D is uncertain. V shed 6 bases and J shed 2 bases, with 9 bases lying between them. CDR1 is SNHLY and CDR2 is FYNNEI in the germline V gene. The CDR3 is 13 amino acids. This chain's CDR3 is CASSTGDTDTQYF. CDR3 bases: TGTGCCAGCAGCACGGGTGACACAGATACGCAGTATTTT.

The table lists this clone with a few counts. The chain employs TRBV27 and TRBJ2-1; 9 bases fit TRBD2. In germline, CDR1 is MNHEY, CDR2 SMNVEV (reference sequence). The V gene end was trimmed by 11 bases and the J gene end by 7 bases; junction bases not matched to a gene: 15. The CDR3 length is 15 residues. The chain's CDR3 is CASKVGSGSRNEQFF. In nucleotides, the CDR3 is TGTGCCTCGAAAGTAGGTAGCGGGAGTAGGAATGAGCAGTTCTTC.

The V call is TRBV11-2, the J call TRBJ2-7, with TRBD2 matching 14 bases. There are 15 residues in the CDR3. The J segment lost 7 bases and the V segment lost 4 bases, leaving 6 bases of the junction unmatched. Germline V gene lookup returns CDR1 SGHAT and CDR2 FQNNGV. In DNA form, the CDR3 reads TGTGCCAGCAGCTCAAGACTAGCGGGAGGGGGGGAGCAGTACTTC. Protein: CASSSRLAGGGEQYF.

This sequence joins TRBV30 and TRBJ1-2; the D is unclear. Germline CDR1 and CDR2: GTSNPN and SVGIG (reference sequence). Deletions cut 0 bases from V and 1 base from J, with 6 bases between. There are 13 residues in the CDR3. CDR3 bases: TGTGCCTGGAGTGTAACACATAACTATGGCTACACCTTC. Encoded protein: CAWSVTHNYGYTF. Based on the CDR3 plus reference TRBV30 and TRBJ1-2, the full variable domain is SQTIHQWPATLVQPVGSPLSLECTVEGTSNPNLYWYRQAAGRGLQLLFYSVGIGQISSEVPQNLSASRPQDRQFILSSKKLLLSDSGFYLCAWSVTHNYGYTFGSGTRLTVV.

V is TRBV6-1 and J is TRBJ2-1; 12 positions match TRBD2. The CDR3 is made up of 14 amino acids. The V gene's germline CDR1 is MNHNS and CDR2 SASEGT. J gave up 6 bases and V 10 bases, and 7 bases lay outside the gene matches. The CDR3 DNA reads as TGTGCCATCAACAGACTAGCGGGAGTCAATGAGCAGTTCTTC. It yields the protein CAINRLAGVNEQFF.

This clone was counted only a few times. The DNA for the CDR3 is TGTGCCAGCAGTGAAACAGCCTATGGCTACACCTTC. Its protein product is CASSETAYGYTF. This chain connects TRBV2 to TRBJ1-2; D gene unclear. The germline V and J ends were trimmed by 2 bases and 4 bases, with 5 bases remaining between them. Germline CDR1 reads SNHLY; CDR2 reads FYNNEI. This CDR3 has 12 amino acids.

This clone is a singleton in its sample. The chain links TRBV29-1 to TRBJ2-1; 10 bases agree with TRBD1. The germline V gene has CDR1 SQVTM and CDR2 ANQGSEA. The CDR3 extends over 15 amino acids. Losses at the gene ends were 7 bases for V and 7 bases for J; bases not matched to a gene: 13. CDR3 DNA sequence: TGCAGCGCCAACGACAGGGGGCGCAGAAAAAATGAGCAGTTCTTC. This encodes CSANDRGRRKNEQFF.

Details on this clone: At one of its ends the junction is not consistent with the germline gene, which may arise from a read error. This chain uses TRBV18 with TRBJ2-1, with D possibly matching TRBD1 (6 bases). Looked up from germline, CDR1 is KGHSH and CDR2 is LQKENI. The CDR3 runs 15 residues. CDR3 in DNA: TGCGCCAGCTCACCACCGGATACAGGGAACGATGAGCAGTTCTTC. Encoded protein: CASSPPDTGNDEQFF. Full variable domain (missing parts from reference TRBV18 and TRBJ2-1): NAGVMQNPRHLVRRRGQEARLRCSPMKGHSHVYWYRQLPEEGLKFMVYLQKENIIDESGMPKERFSAEFPKEGPSILRIQQVVRGDSAAYFCASSPPDTGNDEQFFGPGTRLTVL.

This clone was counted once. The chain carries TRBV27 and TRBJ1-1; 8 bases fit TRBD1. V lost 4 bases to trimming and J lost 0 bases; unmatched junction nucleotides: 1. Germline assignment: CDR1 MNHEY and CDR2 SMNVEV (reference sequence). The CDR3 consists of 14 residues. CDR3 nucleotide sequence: TGTGCCAGCAGTTCGACAGGGGTGAACACTGAAGCTTTCTTT. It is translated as CASSSTGVNTEAFF.

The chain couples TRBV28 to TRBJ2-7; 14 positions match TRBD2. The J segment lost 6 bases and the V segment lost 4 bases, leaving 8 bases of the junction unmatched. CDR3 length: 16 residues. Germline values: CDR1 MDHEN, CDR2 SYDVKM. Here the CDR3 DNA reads TGTGCCAGCAGTTACCCGTCGACTAGCGGGAGGGGCGAGCAGTACTTC. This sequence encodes CASSYPSTSGRGEQYF.

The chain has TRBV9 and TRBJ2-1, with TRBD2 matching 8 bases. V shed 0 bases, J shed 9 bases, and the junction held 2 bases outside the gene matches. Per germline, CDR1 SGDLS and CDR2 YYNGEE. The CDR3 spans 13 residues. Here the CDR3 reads CASSVGLASEQFF. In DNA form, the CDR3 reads TGTGCCAGCAGCGTAGGACTAGCGAGTGAGCAGTTCTTC.

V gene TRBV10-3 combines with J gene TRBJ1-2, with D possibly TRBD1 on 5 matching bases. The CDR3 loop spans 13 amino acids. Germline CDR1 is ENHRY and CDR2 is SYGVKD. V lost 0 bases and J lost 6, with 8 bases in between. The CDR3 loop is CAISESGPNGYTF. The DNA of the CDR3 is TGTGCCATCAGTGAGTCGGGACCAAATGGCTACACCTTC.

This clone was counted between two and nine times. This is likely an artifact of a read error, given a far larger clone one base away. The chain's CDR3 is CASSPPGRRISPLHF. The CDR3, as DNA: TGTGCCAGCAGCCCACCGGGACGGCGTATCTCACCCCTCCACTTT. The chain recombines TRBV28 with TRBJ1-6; a weak D match, TRBD1 (5 bases). The CDR3 loop spans 15 amino acids. V gave up 6 bases and J gave up 10 bases, with 19 bases separating them. CDR1 MDHEN and CDR2 SYDVKM come from the germline V gene.

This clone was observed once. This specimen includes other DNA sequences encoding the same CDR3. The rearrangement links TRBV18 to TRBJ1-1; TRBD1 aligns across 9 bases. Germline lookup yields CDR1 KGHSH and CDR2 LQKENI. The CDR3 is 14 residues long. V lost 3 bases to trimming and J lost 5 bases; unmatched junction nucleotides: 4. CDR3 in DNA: TGTGCCAGCTCACCCGACAGGGGGGGAACTGAAGCTTTCTTT. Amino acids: CASSPDRGGTEAFF.

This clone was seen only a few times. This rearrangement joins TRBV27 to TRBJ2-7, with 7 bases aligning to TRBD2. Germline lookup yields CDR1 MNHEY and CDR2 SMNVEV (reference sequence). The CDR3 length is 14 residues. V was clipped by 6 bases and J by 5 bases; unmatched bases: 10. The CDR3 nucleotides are TGTGCCAGCAGAACTCAGGGACTATCCCACGAGCAGTACTTC. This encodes CASRTQGLSHEQYF.

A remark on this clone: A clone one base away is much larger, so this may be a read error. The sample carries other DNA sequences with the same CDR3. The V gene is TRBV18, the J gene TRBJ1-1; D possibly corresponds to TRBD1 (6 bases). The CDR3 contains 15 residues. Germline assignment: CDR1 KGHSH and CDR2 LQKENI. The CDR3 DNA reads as TGTGCCAGCTCACTCCGCTCGGGACAAGACACTGAGGCTTTCTTT. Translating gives CASSLRSGQDTEAFF.

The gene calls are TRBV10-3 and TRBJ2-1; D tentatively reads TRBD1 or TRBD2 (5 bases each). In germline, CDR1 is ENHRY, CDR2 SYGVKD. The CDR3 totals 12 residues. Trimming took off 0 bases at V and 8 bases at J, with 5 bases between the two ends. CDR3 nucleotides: TGTGCCATCAGTGAGTCGGGACATGAGCAGTTCTTC. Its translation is CAISESGHEQFF.

The CDR3 spells CASSFRPSGEQYF. The CDR3 DNA reads TGTGCCAGCAGCTTCCGACCGAGTGGCGAGCAGTACTTC. The chain has TRBV5-6 and TRBJ2-7; D unclear. CDR1 SGHDT and CDR2 YYEEEE come from the germline V gene. V was cut by 2 bases and J by 6 bases, with 12 bases left in between. The CDR3 has 13 residues.

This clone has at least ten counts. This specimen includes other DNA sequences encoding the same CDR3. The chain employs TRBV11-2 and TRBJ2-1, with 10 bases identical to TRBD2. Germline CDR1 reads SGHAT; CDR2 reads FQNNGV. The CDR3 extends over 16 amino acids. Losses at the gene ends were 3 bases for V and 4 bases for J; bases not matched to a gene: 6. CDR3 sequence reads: CASSLRGTSDYNEQFF. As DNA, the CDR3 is TGTGCCAGCAGCTTGCGAGGGACTAGCGATTACAATGAGCAGTTCTTC.

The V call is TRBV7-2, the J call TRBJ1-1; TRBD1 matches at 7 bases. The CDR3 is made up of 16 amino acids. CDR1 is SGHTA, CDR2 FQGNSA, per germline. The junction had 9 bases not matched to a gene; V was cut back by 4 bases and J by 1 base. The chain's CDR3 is CASSSQGPLGNTEAFF. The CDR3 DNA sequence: TGTGCCAGCAGCTCACAGGGGCCACTTGGGAACACTGAAGCTTTCTTT. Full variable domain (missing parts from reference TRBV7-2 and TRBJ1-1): GAGVSQSPSNKVTEKGKDVELRCDPISGHTALYWYRQSLGQGLEFLIYFQGNSAPDKSGLPSDRFSAERTGGSVSTLTIQRTQQEDSAVYLCASSSQGPLGNTEAFFGQGTRLTVV.

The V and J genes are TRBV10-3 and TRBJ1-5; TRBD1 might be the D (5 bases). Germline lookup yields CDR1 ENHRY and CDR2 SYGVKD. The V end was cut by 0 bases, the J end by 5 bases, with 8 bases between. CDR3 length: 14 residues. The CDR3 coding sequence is TGTGCCATCAGTGAGTCGATAGGGGATCAGCCCCAGCATTTT. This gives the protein CAISESIGDQPQHF.

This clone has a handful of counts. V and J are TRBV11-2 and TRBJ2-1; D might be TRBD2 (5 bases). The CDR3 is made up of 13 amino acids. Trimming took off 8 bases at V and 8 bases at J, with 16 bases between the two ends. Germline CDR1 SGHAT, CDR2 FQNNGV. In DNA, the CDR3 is TGTGCCAGCCGGCGGTCAGCGCGGGATGAGCAGTTCTTC. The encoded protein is CASRRSARDEQFF. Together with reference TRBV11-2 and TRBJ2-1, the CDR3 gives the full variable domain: EAGVAQSPRYKIIEKRQSVAFWCNPISGHATLYWYQQILGQGPKLLIQFQNNGVVDDSQLPKDRFSAERLKGVDSTLKIQPAKLEDSAVYLCASRRSARDEQFFGPGTRLTVL.

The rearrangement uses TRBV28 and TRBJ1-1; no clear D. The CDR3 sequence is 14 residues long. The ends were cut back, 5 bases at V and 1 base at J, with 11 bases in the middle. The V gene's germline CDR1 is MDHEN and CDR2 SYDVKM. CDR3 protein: CASSPREGNTEAFF. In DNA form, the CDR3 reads TGTGCCAGCAGTCCTCGGGAGGGGAACACTGAAGCTTTCTTT.

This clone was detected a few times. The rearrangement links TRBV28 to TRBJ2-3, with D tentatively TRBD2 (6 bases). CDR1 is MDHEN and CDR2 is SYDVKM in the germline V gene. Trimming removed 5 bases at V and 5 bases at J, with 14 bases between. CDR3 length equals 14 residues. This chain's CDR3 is CASSPRRDLDTQYF. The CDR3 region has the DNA TGTGCCAGCAGTCCCCGGCGGGACCTAGATACGCAGTATTTT.

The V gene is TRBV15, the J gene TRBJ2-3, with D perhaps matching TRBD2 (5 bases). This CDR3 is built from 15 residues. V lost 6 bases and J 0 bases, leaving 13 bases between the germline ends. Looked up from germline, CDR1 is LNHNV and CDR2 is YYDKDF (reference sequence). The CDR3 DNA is TGTGCCACCAGAGCCGCGGACTCTAGCACAGATACGCAGTATTTT. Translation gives CATRAADSSTDTQYF.

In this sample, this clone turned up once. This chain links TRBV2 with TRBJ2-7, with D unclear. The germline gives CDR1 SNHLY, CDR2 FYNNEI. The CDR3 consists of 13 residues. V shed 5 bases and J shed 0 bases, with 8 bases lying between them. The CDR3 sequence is CASSRQPSYEQYF. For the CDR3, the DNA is TGTGCCAGCAGTCGGCAGCCCTCCTACGAGCAGTACTTC.

CDR3: CARREPQHF. CDR3 DNA: TGTGCCAGGAGAGAGCCCCAGCATTTT. The genes are TRBV28 and TRBJ1-5; the D is unclear. V lost 9 bases, J lost 8 bases, and 5 bases lay in between. Germline V lookup: CDR1 MDHEN, CDR2 SYDVKM. The CDR3 length is 9 residues.

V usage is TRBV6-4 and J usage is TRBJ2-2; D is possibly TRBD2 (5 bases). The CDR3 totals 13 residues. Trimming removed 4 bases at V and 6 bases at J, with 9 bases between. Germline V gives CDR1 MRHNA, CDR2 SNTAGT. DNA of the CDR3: TGTGCCAGCAGTGCGGCGCGGGCCGGGGAGCTGTTTTTT. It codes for CASSAARAGELFF.

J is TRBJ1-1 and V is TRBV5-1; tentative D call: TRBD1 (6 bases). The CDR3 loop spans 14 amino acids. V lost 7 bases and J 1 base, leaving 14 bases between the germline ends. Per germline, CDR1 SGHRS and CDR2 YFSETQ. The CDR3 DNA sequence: TGCGCCAGCTCCCGAGGGGGACAGAACACTGAAGCTTTCTTT. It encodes CASSRGGQNTEAFF. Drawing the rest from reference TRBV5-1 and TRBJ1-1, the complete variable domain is KAGVTQTPRYLIKTRGQQVTLSCSPISGHRSVSWYQQTPGQGLQFLFEYFSETQRNKGNFPGRFSGRQFSNSRSEMNVSTLELGDSALYLCASSRGGQNTEAFFGQGTRLTVV.

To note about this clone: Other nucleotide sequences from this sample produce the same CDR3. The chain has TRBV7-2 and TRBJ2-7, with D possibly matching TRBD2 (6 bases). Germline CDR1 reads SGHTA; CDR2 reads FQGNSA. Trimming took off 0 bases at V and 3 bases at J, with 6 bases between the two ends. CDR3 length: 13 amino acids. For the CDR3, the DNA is TGTGCCAGCAGCTTAGCGCGGGGCTACGAGCAGTACTTC. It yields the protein CASSLARGYEQYF.

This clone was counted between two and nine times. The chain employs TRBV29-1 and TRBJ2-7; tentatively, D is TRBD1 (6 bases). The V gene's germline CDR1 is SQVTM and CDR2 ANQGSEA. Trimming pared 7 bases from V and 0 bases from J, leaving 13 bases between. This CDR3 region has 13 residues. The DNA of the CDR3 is TGCAGCGCACGGACAGAAAACTCCTACGAGCAGTACTTC. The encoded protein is CSARTENSYEQYF.